These 28 T cell receptor beta chains were sequenced from one sample in a study of beta chain features in type 1 diabetes. Study observations and caveats: The study found moderately but significantly shorter TCRB CDR3s in all four CD4+ subsets of Type 1 diabetes patients.

Their antigen targets remain unknown. Expressed TCRB transcripts got sequenced, as all isolated RNA was reverse transcribed. This table comes from immunoSEQ multiplex PCR, and its TCRdb copy is limited to in-frame clones, with some not included. The sample includes some 120,000 clones, 15% to 20% of them seen just once. Sample: central memory CD4+ T cells from blood. The source of these receptors is a man younger than 35 with type 1 diabetes.

This clone was recorded a few times. The chain recombines TRBV5-6 with TRBJ2-3; D unclear. CDR3 length: 15 amino acids. Trimming stripped 0 bases from V and 2 bases from J, with 10 bases between. In germline, CDR1 is SGHDT, CDR2 YYEEEE. The CDR3 spells CASSLGLLNTDTQYF. The CDR3 DNA sequence: TGTGCCAGCAGCTTGGGGCTTTTAAACACAGATACGCAGTATTTT. Variable domain in full (rest from reference TRBV5-6 and TRBJ2-3): DAGVTQSPTHLIKTRGQQVTLRCSPKSGHDTVSWYQQALGQGPQFIFQYYEEEERQRGNFPDRFSGHQFPNYSSELNVNALLLGDSALYLCASSLGLLNTDTQYFGPGTRLTVL.

This clone was picked up a small number of times. A much bigger clone sits one base away, suggesting this may be a read error. The chain recombines TRBV29-1 with TRBJ1-1, with 7 bases aligning to TRBD1. Trimming cost V 5 bases and J 0 bases; bases outside gene matches: 12. This CDR3 has 16 amino acids. Germline CDR1 reads SQVTM; CDR2 reads ANQGSEA. The CDR3 coding sequence is TGCAGCGTTAAACCAGGGGGGGGGATGATGAACACTGAAGCTTTCTTT. Protein: CSVKPGGGMMNTEAFF.

The rearrangement uses TRBV7-2 and TRBJ2-7, with TRBD1 as a possible D gene (7 bases). The CDR3 is 15 amino acids. Trimming left V 11 bases short and J 3 bases short, with 23 bases between. Per the germline V gene, CDR1 is SGHTA and CDR2 is FQGNSA. CDR3 amino acids: CASQEGASDYYEQYF. The CDR3 region has the DNA TGTGCCTCTCAGGAGGGGGCTAGCGACTACTACGAGCAGTACTTC.

This clone was found a few times. The rearrangement joins TRBV6-1 to TRBJ1-5; no reliable D call. The CDR3 runs to 13 residues. Germline V gene data show CDR1 as MNHNS and CDR2 as SASEGT. Trimming cost V 4 bases and J 3 bases, with 7 bases left between them. The CDR3 sequence is CASSAGPNQPQHF. The CDR3 DNA follows: TGTGCCAGCAGTGCCGGACCCAATCAGCCCCAGCATTTT.

With respect to this clone: Additional DNA sequences in this sample encode the identical CDR3. This rearrangement joins TRBV29-1 to TRBJ2-5; D unresolved. The CDR3 has 12 residues. With 6 bases removed from V and 1 base from J, the gap between germline ends came to 9 bases. Germline assignment: CDR1 SQVTM and CDR2 ANQGSEA. CDR3 residues: CSVASSQETQYF. The CDR3 DNA is TGCAGCGTGGCCTCTTCCCAAGAGACCCAGTACTTC. Variable domain in full (rest from reference TRBV29-1 and TRBJ2-5): SAVISQKPSRDICQRGTSLTIQCQVDSQVTMMFWYRQQPGQSLTLIATANQGSEATYESGFVIDKFPISRPNLTFSTLTVSNMSPEDSSIYLCSVASSQETQYFGPGTRLLVL.

In its sample, this clone was seen a few times. This chain joins TRBV4-3 and TRBJ2-7; D perhaps matches TRBD2 (5 bases). The V end lost 2 bases, the J end lost 2 bases, and 13 bases lay between the germline ends. Per the germline V gene, CDR1 is LGHNA and CDR2 is YSLEER. This CDR3 comprises 15 residues. DNA for the CDR3: TGCGCCAGCAGCCAATTCAACAGCGGACCCTACGAGCAGTACTTC. It translates to CASSQFNSGPYEQYF.

The chain carries TRBV7-9 and TRBJ2-7, with D perhaps matching TRBD2 (6 bases). In germline, CDR1 is SEHNR, CDR2 FQNEAQ (reference sequence). The CDR3 consists of 14 residues. The V end lost 8 bases, the J end lost 0 bases, and 14 bases lay between the germline ends. The CDR3 nucleotides read TGTGCCAGCTCCCTGCAGGGAGGCTCCTACGAGCAGTACTTC. This codes for CASSLQGGSYEQYF.

As regards this clone: This may arise from a read error, as a much more abundant clone is one base away. Within the sample, other DNA sequences also encode this same CDR3. This chain joins TRBV2 and TRBJ2-1; D may correspond to TRBD1 or TRBD2 (5 bases each). The CDR3 length is 13 residues. Trimming left V 5 bases short and J 7 bases short, with 12 bases between. The V gene's germline CDR1 is SNHLY and CDR2 FYNNEI. In DNA form, the CDR3 reads TGTGCCAGCAGTTCTGAGGGGCGGAATGAGCAGTTCTTC. This translates into CASSSEGRNEQFF.

The V call is TRBV29-1, the J call TRBJ2-2; TRBD2 aligns across 7 bases. The CDR3 sequence is 14 residues long. The V gene end was trimmed by 7 bases and the J gene end by 2 bases; junction bases not matched to a gene: 7. Per germline, CDR1 SQVTM and CDR2 ANQGSEA. DNA for the CDR3: TGCAGCGCCCGAAGCGGGATTAACACCGGGGAGCTGTTTTTT. Translated: CSARSGINTGELFF.

The chain has TRBV7-2 and TRBJ2-5; 8 positions agree with TRBD1. This CDR3 region has 15 residues. V dropped 5 bases and J dropped 4; count of bases not matched to a gene: 9. Germline values: CDR1 SGHTA, CDR2 FQGNSA. CDR3 protein: CASSTGQGSPETQYF. CDR3 in DNA: TGTGCCAGCAGCACCGGACAGGGATCACCAGAGACCCAGTACTTC.

This clone was observed a handful of times. The chain employs TRBV11-2 and TRBJ1-1, with D maybe TRBD1 (5 bases). The CDR3 is 14 amino acids. Trimming cost V 7 bases and J 2 bases, with 14 bases left between them. In germline, CDR1 is SGHAT, CDR2 FQNNGV. CDR3 region: CASTFGGFNTEAFF. The CDR3 nucleotides read TGTGCCAGCACCTTCGGGGGGTTCAACACTGAAGCTTTCTTT.

A word on this clone: This may come from a read error, since a much larger clone is one base off. This rearrangement joins TRBV29-1 to TRBJ2-5; TRBD2 aligns across 11 bases. The CDR3 is made up of 16 amino acids. The germline V gene has CDR1 SQVTM and CDR2 ANQGSEA. Unmatched junction bases numbered 9, after V lost 4 bases and J lost 2 bases. The CDR3 DNA sequence: TGCAGCGTTGCGACCCCGGGACTAGCGGTACAAGAGACCCAGTACTTC. Residues: CSVATPGLAVQETQYF.

This clone was observed a handful of times. This chain connects TRBV6-1 to TRBJ1-5; possibly TRBD1 for D (5 bases). This CDR3 spans 14 amino acids. V dropped 0 bases and J dropped 7 bases, with 10 bases sitting between them. From germline, CDR1 is MNHNS and CDR2 SASEGT. CDR3 bases: TGTGCCAGCAGTGAAGCGCAGGGAAGGCAGCCCCAGCATTTT. As protein: CASSEAQGRQPQHF.

The rearrangement links TRBV9 to TRBJ2-3; no firm D call. Trimming left V 0 bases short and J 4 bases short, with 9 bases between. This CDR3 region has 14 residues. CDR1 is SGDLS, CDR2 YYNGEE, per germline. CDR3 amino acids: CASSVEHAADTQYF. In DNA, the CDR3 is TGTGCCAGCAGCGTAGAACATGCAGCAGATACGCAGTATTTT.

The rearrangement joins TRBV11-2 to TRBJ2-7; D gene uncertain. The V end was cut by 4 bases, the J end by 4 bases, with 5 bases between. The length of the CDR3 is 11 residues. Per the germline V gene, CDR1 is SGHAT and CDR2 is FQNNGV. CDR3 in amino acids: CASSSVYEQYF. Written as DNA, the CDR3 is TGTGCCAGCAGCTCTGTATACGAGCAGTACTTC. Looking up the rest from reference TRBV11-2 and TRBJ2-7 gives the full variable domain: EAGVAQSPRYKIIEKRQSVAFWCNPISGHATLYWYQQILGQGPKLLIQFQNNGVVDDSQLPKDRFSAERLKGVDSTLKIQPAKLEDSAVYLCASSSVYEQYFGPGTRLTVT.

This clone was counted between two and nine times. J is TRBJ2-5 and V is TRBV6-6; D uncertain. Trimming shortened V by 6 bases and J by 1 base, and 12 bases separated the two germline ends. The CDR3 is made up of 14 amino acids. Germline CDR1 is MNHNY and CDR2 is SVGAGI (reference sequence). The CDR3 region is CASRLGGTQETQYF. Written as DNA, the CDR3 is TGTGCCAGCAGGTTAGGCGGTACCCAAGAGACCCAGTACTTC.

Notes on this clone: This may be a read error: a much more frequent sequence differs by one nucleotide. J is TRBJ2-1 and V is TRBV7-2; the D gene is possibly TRBD2 (6 bases). Between the trimmed V and J ends, which lost 1 base and 12 bases, there was a span of 16 bases. In germline, CDR1 is SGHTA, CDR2 FQGNSA. CDR3 size: 14 residues. In DNA form, the CDR3 reads TGTGCCAGCAGCTTAGGGCGGACTACGAAGAGGCAGTTCTTC. Its protein is CASSLGRTTKRQFF.

The chain is built from TRBV30 and TRBJ1-5; D is unclear. Germline V gene sequence: CDR1 GTSNPN, CDR2 SVGIG (reference sequence). V lost 4 bases, J lost 5 bases, and 15 bases lay in between. The CDR3 runs 14 residues. CDR3: CAWTRADGHQPQHF. The DNA for the CDR3 is TGTGCCTGGACGAGAGCAGACGGGCATCAGCCCCAGCATTTT. Variable domain in full (rest from reference TRBV30 and TRBJ1-5): SQTIHQWPATLVQPVGSPLSLECTVEGTSNPNLYWYRQAAGRGLQLLFYSVGIGQISSEVPQNLSASRPQDRQFILSSKKLLLSDSGFYLCAWTRADGHQPQHFGDGTRLSIL.

The rearrangement links TRBV7-3 to TRBJ2-5; 11 nucleotides match TRBD2. V lost 5 bases, J lost 1 base, and 6 bases stayed unmatched. Germline-derived CDR1 and CDR2 are SGHTA and FQGTGA. CDR3 length: 16 residues. CDR3 sequence: CASSPSSGGLQETQYF. CDR3 in DNA: TGTGCCAGCAGCCCCTCTAGCGGGGGGCTCCAAGAGACCCAGTACTTC.

This clone has ten or more counts. V gene TRBV7-2 combines with J gene TRBJ2-5, with D hard to call. V lost 1 base to trimming and J lost 1 base, with 4 bases between them. This CDR3 has 13 amino acids. CDR1 is SGHTA, CDR2 FQGNSA, per germline. CDR3 sequence (DNA): TGTGCCAGCAGCTTAGGGGGCCAAGAGACCCAGTACTTC. Translating it yields CASSLGGQETQYF. The full variable domain, its missing parts supplied by reference TRBV7-2 and TRBJ2-5, is GAGVSQSPSNKVTEKGKDVELRCDPISGHTALYWYRQSLGQGLEFLIYFQGNSAPDKSGLPSDRFSAERTGGSVSTLTIQRTQQEDSAVYLCASSLGGQETQYFGPGTRLLVL.

This rearrangement joins TRBV27 to TRBJ1-4; D unclear. The V end lost 5 bases, the J end lost 4 bases, and 11 bases lay between the germline ends. The CDR3 consists of 14 residues. The germline V gene has CDR1 MNHEY and CDR2 SMNVEV (reference sequence). In DNA, the CDR3 is TGTGCCAGCAGTCCCAGTCAGGTTAATGAAAAACTGTTTTTT. It is translated as CASSPSQVNEKLFF.

This chain joins TRBV29-1 and TRBJ1-3; D is unresolved. Germline loops: CDR1 SQVTM, CDR2 ANQGSEA. This CDR3 comprises 12 residues. The V end lost 7 bases, the J end lost 7 bases, and 14 bases lay between the germline ends. The CDR3 is CSAVGESNTIYF. The CDR3 DNA reads TGCAGCGCTGTGGGCGAGTCGAACACCATATATTTT.

The V gene is TRBV7-8, the J gene TRBJ2-7; 7 bases map to TRBD1. The CDR3 spans 12 residues. J gave up 4 bases and V 5 bases, and 2 bases lay outside the gene matches. Germline lookup yields CDR1 SGHVS and CDR2 FQNEAQ. The CDR3 bases are TGTGCCAGCAGCCTACAGGGGTACGAGCAGTACTTC. Protein: CASSLQGYEQYF.

The chain joins TRBV7-3 to TRBJ2-1; 7 nucleotides line up with TRBD1. J was trimmed by 9 bases and V by 1 base; bases with no gene match: 9. Germline assignment: CDR1 SGHTA and CDR2 FQGTGA. The length of the CDR3 is 15 residues. CDR3 sequence (DNA): TGTGCCAGCAGCTTAATCGCGAGGGGGCAAAGTGAGCAGTTCTTC. Translating it yields CASSLIARGQSEQFF.

This chain joins TRBV4-3 and TRBJ2-3, with 10 bases aligning to TRBD2. The V segment lost 1 base and the J segment 7 bases; nucleotides outside the gene matches: 5. Per germline, CDR1 LGHNA and CDR2 YSLEER. The CDR3 is made up of 15 amino acids. The CDR3 loop reads CASSQGAGGPNTQYF. In DNA, the CDR3 is TGCGCCAGCAGCCAAGGAGCGGGGGGGCCGAATACGCAGTATTTT.

The sample holds many counts of this clone. V is TRBV5-1 and J is TRBJ1-1; 7 bases match TRBD1. Germline V gene lookup returns CDR1 SGHRS and CDR2 YFSETQ. The CDR3 consists of 14 residues. J was trimmed by 5 bases and V by 5 bases; bases with no gene match: 9. The DNA of the CDR3 is TGCGCCAGCAGTTCGACAGGGATTGAGACTGAAGCTTTCTTT. Its protein product is CASSSTGIETEAFF.

The chain uses TRBV5-6 and TRBJ2-5; D not certain. Germline values: CDR1 SGHDT, CDR2 YYEEEE. Trimming removed 2 bases at V and 5 bases at J, with 16 bases between. This CDR3 has 15 amino acids. The CDR3 is CASSFWKYRGETQYF. Written as DNA, the CDR3 is TGTGCCAGCAGCTTTTGGAAGTATAGAGGCGAGACCCAGTACTTC.

This sequence joins TRBV6-6 and TRBJ1-1, with 9 bases aligning to TRBD1. J gave up 7 bases and V 6 bases, and 6 bases lay outside the gene matches. This CDR3 has 13 amino acids. Germline V gene data show CDR1 as MNHNY and CDR2 as SVGAGI (reference sequence). The CDR3 sequence is CASSRTGDFEAFF. As DNA, the CDR3 is TGTGCCAGCAGCCGGACAGGGGATTTTGAAGCTTTCTTT.